This T cell receptor (beta chain) was identified in a study of a mutant IDH1 vaccine in newly diagnosed glioma. On the study more broadly: Treated patients showed a male proportion of approximately 62%, a female proportion of 37.5%, and a mean age of around 40 years. Pretreatment consisted of radiotherapy, temozolomide, or both, with most receiving both.

A word on this clone: The antigen is undetermined.

The CDR3 extends over 18 amino acids. CDR1 and CDR2 from the germline V gene are LGHNA and YNFKEQ. Trimming at V came to 0 bases and at J to 5 bases, leaving 7 bases not matched to a gene. Method: immunoSEQ multiplex PCR; TCRdb's copy keeps in-frame clones and lacks some. The table has roughly 51,000 clones, roughly 81% seen once. Time point defined: week 23, last vaccination. Each vaccine dose was 300 ug of mutant IDH1 20-mer peptide, with topical imiquimod. This chain joins TRBV4-2 and TRBJ2-5, with 15 nucleotides matching TRBD2. The source is a middle-aged woman with glioma. Some clones in this sample may be carry-over from other donors' samples. The source was PBMCs, collected from a glioma patient whose treatment included an IDH1 peptide vaccine. The CDR3 reads CASSQEGLAGGLRETQYF. CDR3 coding DNA: TGTGCCAGCAGCCAAGAGGGACTAGCGGGGGGATTACGGGAGACCCAGTACTTC.